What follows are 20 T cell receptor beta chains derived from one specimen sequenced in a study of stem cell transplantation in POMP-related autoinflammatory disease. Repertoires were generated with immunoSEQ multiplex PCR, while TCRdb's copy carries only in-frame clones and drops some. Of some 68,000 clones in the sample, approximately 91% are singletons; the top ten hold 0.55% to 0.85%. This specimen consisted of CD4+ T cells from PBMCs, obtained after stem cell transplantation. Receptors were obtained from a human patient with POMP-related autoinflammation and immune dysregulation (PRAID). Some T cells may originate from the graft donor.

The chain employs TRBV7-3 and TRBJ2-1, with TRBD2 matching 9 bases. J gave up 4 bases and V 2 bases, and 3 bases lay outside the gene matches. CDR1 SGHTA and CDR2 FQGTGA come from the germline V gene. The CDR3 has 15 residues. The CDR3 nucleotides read TGTGCCAGCAGCTTACTCGCGGGAGGGTACAATGAGCAGTTCTTC. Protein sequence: CASSLLAGGYNEQFF. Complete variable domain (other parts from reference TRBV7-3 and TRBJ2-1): GAGVSQTPSNKVTEKGKYVELRCDPISGHTALYWYRQSLGQGPEFLIYFQGTGAADDSGLPNDRFFAVRPEGSVSTLKIQRTERGDSAVYLCASSLLAGGYNEQFFGPGTRLTVL.

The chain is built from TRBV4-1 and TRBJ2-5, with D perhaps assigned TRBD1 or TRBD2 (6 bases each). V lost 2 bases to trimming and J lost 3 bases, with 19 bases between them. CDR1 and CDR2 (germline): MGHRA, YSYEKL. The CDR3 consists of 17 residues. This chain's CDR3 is CASSQPVLGGRKETQYF. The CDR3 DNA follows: TGCGCCAGCAGCCAACCTGTGCTGGGGGGCCGGAAAGAGACCCAGTACTTC.

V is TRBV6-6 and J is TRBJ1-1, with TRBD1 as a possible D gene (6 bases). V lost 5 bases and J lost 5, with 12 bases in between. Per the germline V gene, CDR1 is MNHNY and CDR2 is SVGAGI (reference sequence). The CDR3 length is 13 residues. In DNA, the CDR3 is TGTGCCAGCAGTGCAACGGGACAAACTGAAGCTTTCTTT. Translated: CASSATGQTEAFF.

The CDR3 sequence: CASSGGQKDGYTF. In DNA form, the CDR3 reads TGTGCCAGCAGTGGGGGACAGAAGGATGGCTACACCTTC. The chain combines TRBV28 with TRBJ1-2; TRBD1 matches at 7 bases. V lost 5 bases and J lost 6; bases outside the gene matches: 6. Per the germline V gene, CDR1 is MDHEN and CDR2 is SYDVKM. CDR3 length: 13 residues.

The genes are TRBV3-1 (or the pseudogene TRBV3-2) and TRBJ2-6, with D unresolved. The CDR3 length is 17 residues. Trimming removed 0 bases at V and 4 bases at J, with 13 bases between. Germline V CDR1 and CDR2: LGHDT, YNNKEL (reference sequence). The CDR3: CASSQDLSPAGANVLTF. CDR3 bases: TGTGCCAGCAGCCAAGATCTGTCACCTGCGGGGGCCAACGTCCTGACTTTC.

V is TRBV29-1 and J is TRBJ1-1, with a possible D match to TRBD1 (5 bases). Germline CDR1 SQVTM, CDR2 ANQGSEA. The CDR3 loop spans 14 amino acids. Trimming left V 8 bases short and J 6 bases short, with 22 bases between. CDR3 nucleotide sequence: TGCAGCCCTTATGCCACAGGAGGCGCTTCTGAAGCTTTCTTT. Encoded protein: CSPYATGGASEAFF.

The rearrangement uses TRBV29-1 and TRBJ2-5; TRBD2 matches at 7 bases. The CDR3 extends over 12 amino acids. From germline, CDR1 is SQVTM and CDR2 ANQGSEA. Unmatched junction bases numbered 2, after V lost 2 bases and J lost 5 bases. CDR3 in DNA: TGCAGCGTTGAACTTAGCGGGGAGACCCAGTACTTC. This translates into CSVELSGETQYF.

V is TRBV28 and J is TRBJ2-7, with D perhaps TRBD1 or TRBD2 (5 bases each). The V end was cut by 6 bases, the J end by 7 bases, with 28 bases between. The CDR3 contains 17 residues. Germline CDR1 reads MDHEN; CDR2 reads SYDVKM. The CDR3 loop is CASSAYSVGPPGREQYF. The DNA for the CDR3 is TGTGCCAGCAGCGCATATTCTGTGGGACCGCCTGGTCGGGAGCAGTACTTC.

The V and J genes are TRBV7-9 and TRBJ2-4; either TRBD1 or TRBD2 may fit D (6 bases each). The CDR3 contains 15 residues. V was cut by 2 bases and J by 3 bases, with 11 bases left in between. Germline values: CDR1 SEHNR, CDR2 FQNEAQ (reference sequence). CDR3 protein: CASSLKGEVKNIQYF. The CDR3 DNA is TGTGCCAGCAGCTTAAAGGGGGAGGTCAAAAACATTCAGTACTTC.

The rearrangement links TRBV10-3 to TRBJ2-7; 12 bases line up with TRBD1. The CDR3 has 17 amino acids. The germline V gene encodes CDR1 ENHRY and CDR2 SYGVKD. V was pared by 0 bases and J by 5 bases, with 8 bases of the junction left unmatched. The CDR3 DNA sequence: TGTGCCATCAGTGAGTCTGCCCCGGGACAGGGGGCCAACGAGCAGTACGTC. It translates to CAISESAPGQGANEQYV.

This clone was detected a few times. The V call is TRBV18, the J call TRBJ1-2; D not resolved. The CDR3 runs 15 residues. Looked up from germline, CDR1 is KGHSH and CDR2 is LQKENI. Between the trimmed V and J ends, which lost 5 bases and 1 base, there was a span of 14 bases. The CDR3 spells CASSAGSSDNYGYTF. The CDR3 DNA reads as TGTGCCAGCTCAGCGGGGTCCTCTGATAACTATGGCTACACCTTC.

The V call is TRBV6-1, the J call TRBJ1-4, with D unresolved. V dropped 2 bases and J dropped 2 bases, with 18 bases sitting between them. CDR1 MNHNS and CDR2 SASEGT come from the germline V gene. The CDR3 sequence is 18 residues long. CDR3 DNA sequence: TGTGCCAGCAGTGAATGGGCACGAGTCCTTGCCACTAATGAAAAACTGTTTTTT. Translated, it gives CASSEWARVLATNEKLFF.

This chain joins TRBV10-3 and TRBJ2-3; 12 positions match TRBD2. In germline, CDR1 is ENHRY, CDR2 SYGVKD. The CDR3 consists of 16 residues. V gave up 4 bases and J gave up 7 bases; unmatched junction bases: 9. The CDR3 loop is CAISVKTSGSLNTQYF. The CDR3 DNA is TGTGCCATCAGTGTAAAGACTAGCGGGAGTCTAAATACGCAGTATTTT.

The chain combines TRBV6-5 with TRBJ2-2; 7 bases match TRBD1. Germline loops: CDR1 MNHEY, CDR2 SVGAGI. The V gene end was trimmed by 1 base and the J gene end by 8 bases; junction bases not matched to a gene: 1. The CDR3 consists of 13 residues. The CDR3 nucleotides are TGTGCCAGCAGTTACTTGGGACAGGGGGAGCTGTTTTTT. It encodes CASSYLGQGELFF.

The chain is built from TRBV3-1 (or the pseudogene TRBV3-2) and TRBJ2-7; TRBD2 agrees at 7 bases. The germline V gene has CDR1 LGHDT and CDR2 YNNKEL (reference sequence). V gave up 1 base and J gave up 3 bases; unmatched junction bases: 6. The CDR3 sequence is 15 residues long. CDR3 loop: CASSQVAGVNYEQYF. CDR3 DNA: TGTGCCAGCAGCCAAGTGGCGGGAGTCAACTACGAGCAGTACTTC.

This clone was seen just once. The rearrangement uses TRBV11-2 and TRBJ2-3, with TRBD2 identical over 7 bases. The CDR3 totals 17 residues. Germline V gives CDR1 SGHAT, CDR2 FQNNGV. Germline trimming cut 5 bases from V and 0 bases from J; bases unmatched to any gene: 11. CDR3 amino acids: CASSPMASGSSTDTQYF. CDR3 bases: TGTGCCAGCAGCCCAATGGCTAGCGGATCTAGCACAGATACGCAGTATTTT.

The CDR3 nucleotides are TGTGCCAGTAAAGTTACTACGAACACCGGGGAGCTGTTTTTT. Encoded protein: CASKVTTNTGELFF. The chain carries TRBV19 and TRBJ2-2, with no clear D. Trimming removed 7 bases at V and 0 bases at J, with 9 bases between. The CDR3 spans 14 residues. Germline CDR1 and CDR2: LNHDA and SQIVND (reference sequence). Complete variable domain (other parts from reference TRBV19 and TRBJ2-2): DGGITQSPKYLFRKEGQNVTLSCEQNLNHDAMYWYRQDPGQGLRLIYYSQIVNDFQKGDIAEGYSVSREKKESFPLTVTSAQKNPTAFYLCASKVTTNTGELFFGEGSRLTVL.

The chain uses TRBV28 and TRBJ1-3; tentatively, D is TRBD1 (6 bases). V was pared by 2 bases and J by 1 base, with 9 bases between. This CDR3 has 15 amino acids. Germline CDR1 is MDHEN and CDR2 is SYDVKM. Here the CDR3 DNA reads TGTGCCAGCAGTTTACCCGGGACATCTGGAAACACCATATATTTT. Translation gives CASSLPGTSGNTIYF.

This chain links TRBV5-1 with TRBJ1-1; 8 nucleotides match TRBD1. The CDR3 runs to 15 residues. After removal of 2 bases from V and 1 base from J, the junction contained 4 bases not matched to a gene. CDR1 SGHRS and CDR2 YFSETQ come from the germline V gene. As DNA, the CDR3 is TGCGCCAGCAGCTTCGACAGGGGTGGGAACACTGAAGCTTTCTTT. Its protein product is CASSFDRGGNTEAFF.

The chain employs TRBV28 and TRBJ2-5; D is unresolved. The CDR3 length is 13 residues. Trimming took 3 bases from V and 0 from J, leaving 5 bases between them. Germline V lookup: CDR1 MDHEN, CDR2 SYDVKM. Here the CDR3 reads CASSFGDQETQYF. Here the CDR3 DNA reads TGTGCCAGCAGTTTTGGGGACCAAGAGACCCAGTACTTC.